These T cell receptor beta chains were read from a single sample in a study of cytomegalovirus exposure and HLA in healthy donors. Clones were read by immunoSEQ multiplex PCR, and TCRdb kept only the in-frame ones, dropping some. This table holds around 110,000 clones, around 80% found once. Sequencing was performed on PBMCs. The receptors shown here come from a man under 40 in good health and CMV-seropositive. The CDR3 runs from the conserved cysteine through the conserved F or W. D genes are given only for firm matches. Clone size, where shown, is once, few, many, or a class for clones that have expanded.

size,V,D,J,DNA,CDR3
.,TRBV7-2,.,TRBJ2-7,TGTGCCAGCAGCCGACAGAGCTCCTACGAGCAGTACTTC,CASSRQSSYEQYF
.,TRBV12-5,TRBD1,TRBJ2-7,TGTGCTAGTGGCTCCGGGACAGGGGAAGGCTACGAGCAGTACTTC,CASGSGTGEGYEQYF
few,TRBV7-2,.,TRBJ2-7,TGTGCCAGCAGCATCGCCGAGGCCGTGAGCTCCTACGAGCAGTACTTC,CASSIAEAVSSYEQYF
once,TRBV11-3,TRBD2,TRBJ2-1,TGTGCCAGCAGTCGGGGACTAGCCAATGAGCAGTTCTTC,CASSRGLANEQFF
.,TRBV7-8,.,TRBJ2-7,TGTGCCAGCAGCTTACCGGGTCGTGGTTACGAGCAGTACTTC,CASSLPGRGYEQYF
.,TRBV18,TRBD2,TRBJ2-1,TGTGCCAGCTCACCAAGACTAGCGGGAGGGGATGAGCAGTTCTTC,CASSPRLAGGDEQFF
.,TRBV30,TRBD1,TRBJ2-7,TGTGCCTGGAGTACAGGGGGCGGCTACGAGCAGTACTTC,CAWSTGGGYEQYF
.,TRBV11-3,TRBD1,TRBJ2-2,TGTGCCAGCAGCCCGCGAAAAGGGACAGACAACACCGGGGAGCTGTTTTTT,CASSPRKGTDNTGELFF
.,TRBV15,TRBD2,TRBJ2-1,TGTGCCACCAGCAGTGGACTAGAAGGGTTGAATGAGCAGTTCTTC,CATSSGLEGLNEQFF
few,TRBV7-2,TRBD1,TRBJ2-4,TGTGCCAGCAGCAGGAGACAGGGCGAAAACATTCAGTACTTC,CASSRRQGENIQYF
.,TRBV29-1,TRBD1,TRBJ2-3,TGCAGCGCTGGAAGCAGACAGGGGGTAAATACGCAGTATTTT,CSAGSRQGVNTQYF
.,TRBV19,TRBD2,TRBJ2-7,TGTGCCAGTAGTATGGGACTAGCGGGAGTCGAGCAGTACTTC,CASSMGLAGVEQYF